This TCR beta chain was documented in a study of tumor and adjacent non-tumor tissue in lung cancer. Study outcomes and limitations: Tumor repertoires had a smaller top 100 clone share than normal lung.

Germline CDR1 is LGHNA and CDR2 is YSLEER. Inclusive of both ends, the CDR3 amounts to 15 amino acids. As concerns this clonotype: Its antigen remains unknown. The CDR3 carries no conserved terminal phenylalanine or tryptophan, so it likely arises from a read error. The limits of the CDR3 on the DNA are not certain, so only TCRdb's listed CDR3 is given.

The template was RNA from unsorted bulk tissue. The library came from three nested PCR rounds adapted from ARM-PCR protocols. TCRdb re-analysed the multiplex PCR reads in MiXCR, keeping a single row per CDR3 protein. The sample gives 120,000 or so distinct CDR3 sequences, around 82% of which show up once; approximately 22% is in the top ten. The chain has TRBV4-3 and TRBJ2-4. The source is a man aged 70 or older with non-small cell lung cancer. Sequenced input: lung tumor tissue. CDR3 amino acids: CASSPKTGFKNIQYL.